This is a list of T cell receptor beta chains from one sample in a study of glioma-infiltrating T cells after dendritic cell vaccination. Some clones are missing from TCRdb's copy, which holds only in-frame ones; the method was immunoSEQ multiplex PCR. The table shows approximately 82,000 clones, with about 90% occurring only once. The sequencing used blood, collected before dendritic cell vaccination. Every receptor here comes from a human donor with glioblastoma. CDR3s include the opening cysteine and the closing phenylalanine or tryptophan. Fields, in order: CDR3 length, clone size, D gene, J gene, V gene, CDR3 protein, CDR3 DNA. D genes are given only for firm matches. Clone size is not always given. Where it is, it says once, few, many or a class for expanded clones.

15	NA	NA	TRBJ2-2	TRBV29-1	CSVEDRRLTTGELFF	TGCAGCGTTGAAGATCGGAGACTGACCACCGGGGAGCTGTTTTTT
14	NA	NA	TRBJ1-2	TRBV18	CASSPTTSGNGYTF	TGTGCCAGCTCACCTACAACCAGTGGTAATGGCTACACCTTC
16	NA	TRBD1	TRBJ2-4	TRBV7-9	CASSFDSGQGGNIQYF	TGTGCCAGCAGCTTTGACTCGGGACAGGGGGGTAACATTCAGTACTTC
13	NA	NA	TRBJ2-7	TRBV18	CASSPNERGEQYF	TGTGCCAGCTCACCAAATGAGCGCGGCGAGCAGTACTTC
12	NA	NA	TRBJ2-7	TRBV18	CASSPAEYEQYF	TGTGCCAGCTCACCAGCGGAGTACGAGCAGTACTTC
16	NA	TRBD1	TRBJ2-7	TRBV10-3	CAISERQGQGVDEQYF	TGTGCCATCAGTGAACGTCAGGGACAGGGGGTAGACGAGCAGTACTTC
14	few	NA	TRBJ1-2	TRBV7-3	CASSSGQPGEGYTF	TGTGCCAGCAGCTCCGGACAGCCCGGGGAAGGCTACACCTTC
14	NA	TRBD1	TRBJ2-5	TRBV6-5	CASSYSRDRAVGYF	TGTGCCAGCAGTTACTCGCGGGACAGGGCTGTCGGGTACTTC
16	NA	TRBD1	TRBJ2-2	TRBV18	CASSPLTGENTGELFF	TGTGCCAGCTCGCCATTAACAGGGGAGAACACCGGGGAGCTGTTTTTT
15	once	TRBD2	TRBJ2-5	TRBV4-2	CASSQGTSFQETQYF	TGTGCCAGCAGCCAAGGGACTAGCTTCCAAGAGACCCAGTACTTC
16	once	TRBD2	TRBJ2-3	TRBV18	CASSPRTGGPTDTQYF	TGTGCCAGCTCACCACGAACGGGGGGGCCGACAGATACGCAGTATTTT
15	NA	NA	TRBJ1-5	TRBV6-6	CASSYIPGQNQPQHF	TGTGCCAGCAGTTACATTCCAGGGCAGAATCAGCCCCAGCATTTT
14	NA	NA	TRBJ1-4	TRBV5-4	CASSLTGTNEKLFF	TGTGCCAGCAGCCTGACTGGGACTAATGAAAAACTGTTTTTT
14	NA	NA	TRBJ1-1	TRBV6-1	CASSDLGGNTEAFF	TGTGCCAGCAGTGATCTCGGGGGGAACACTGAAGCTTTCTTT
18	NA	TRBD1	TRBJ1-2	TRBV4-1	CASRPGGTGSSSNYGYTF	TGCGCCAGCAGGCCCGGGGGGACAGGGTCCTCATCTAACTATGGCTACACCTTC
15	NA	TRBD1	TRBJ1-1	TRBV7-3	CASSLTGGPGTEAFF	TGTGCCAGCAGCTTGACAGGGGGCCCCGGCACTGAAGCTTTCTTT
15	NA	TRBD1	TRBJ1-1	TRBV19	CASSKTGGSNTEAFF	TGTGCCAGTAGTAAGACAGGGGGCTCGAACACTGAAGCTTTCTTT
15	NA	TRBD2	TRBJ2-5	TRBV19	CASSPLAGGRETQYF	TGTGCCAGTAGTCCCTTAGCGGGGGGGCGAGAGACCCAGTACTTC
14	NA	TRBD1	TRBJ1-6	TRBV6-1	CASSSTGGYSPLHF	TGTGCCAGCAGTTCTACAGGGGGTTATTCACCCCTCCACTTT
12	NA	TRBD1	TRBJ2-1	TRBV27	CATGQGDNEQFF	TGTGCCACGGGACAGGGGGACAATGAGCAGTTCTTC
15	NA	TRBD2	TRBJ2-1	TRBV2	CASSDGAGGLNEQFF	TGTGCCAGCAGTGATGGAGCGGGGGGGCTGAATGAGCAGTTCTTC
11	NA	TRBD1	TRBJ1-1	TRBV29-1	CSARTGTEAFF	TGCAGCGCTCGGACAGGGACTGAAGCTTTCTTT
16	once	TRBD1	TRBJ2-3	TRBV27	CASSPQGTGRTDTQYF	TGTGCCAGCAGTCCCCAAGGGACAGGGCGCACAGATACGCAGTATTTT
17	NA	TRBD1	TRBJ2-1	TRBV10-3	CAISERTGTSSYNEQFF	TGTGCCATCAGTGAGAGGACAGGGACCAGCTCCTACAATGAGCAGTTCTTC
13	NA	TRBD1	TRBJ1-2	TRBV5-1	CASSSGTGVGYTF	TGCGCCAGCAGCTCCGGGACAGGGGTTGGGTACACCTTC
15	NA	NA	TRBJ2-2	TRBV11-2	CASSLGGLNTGELFF	TGTGCCAGCAGCTTAGGGGGACTGAACACCGGGGAGCTGTTTTTT
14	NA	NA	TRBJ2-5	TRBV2	CATRKTPLEETQYF	TGTGCCACCAGAAAAACCCCTTTGGAGGAGACCCAGTACTTC
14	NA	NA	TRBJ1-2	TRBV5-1	CASSLDSGEGGYTF	TGCGCCAGCAGCTTGGATTCGGGGGAAGGTGGCTACACCTTC
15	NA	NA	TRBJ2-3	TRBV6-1	CASSETGSTADTQYF	TGTGCCAGCAGTGAAACAGGGTCGACGGCAGATACGCAGTATTTT